The sequence of this T cell receptor beta chain was determined in a study of radiotherapy plus CTLA-4 blockade in lung cancer. Study in general: Patients showed objective responses in 18% of cases and disease control in roughly 31%.

General study points: Blood-borne expansion of tumor-derived TCR clones followed radiotherapy plus ipilimumab. Early blood T cell clone dynamics, with interferon-beta, were reported to best predict response.

Ipilimumab-mediated CTLA-4 blockade plus focal radiation was given to patients having chemo-refractory metastatic non-small-cell lung cancer. CDR3 length: 14 amino acids. Germline values: CDR1 SGHVS, CDR2 FNYEAQ. The V gene end was trimmed by 5 bases and the J gene end by 6 bases; junction bases not matched to a gene: 7. With respect to this clone: Its antigen remains unidentified.

Using immunoSEQ multiplex PCR, the repertoire was profiled, and TCRdb retains in-frame clones only, with some absent. Counted here are around 90,000 clones, around 81% occurring once; the ten biggest clones make up about 14%. The chain joins TRBV7-6 to TRBJ2-7; TRBD1 matches 10 bases. Material: peripheral blood, obtained from a patient treated with radiotherapy plus ipilimumab. The clonotype was recovered from a human donor with non-small cell lung cancer that progressed on radiotherapy plus ipilimumab. The CDR3 nucleotides are TGTGCCAGCAGCGCCGGGACAGGGGTAGGCGAGCAGTACTTC. This gives the protein CASSAGTGVGEQYF. Together with reference TRBV7-6 and TRBJ2-7, the CDR3 gives the full variable domain: GAGVSQSPRYKVTKRGQDVALRCDPISGHVSLYWYRQALGQGPEFLTYFNYEAQQDKSGLPNDRFSAERPEGSISTLTIQRTEQRDSAMYRCASSAGTGVGEQYFGPGTRLTVT.